The source of this T cell receptor beta chain is a study of shared clonotypes between healthy human individuals. Data came from immunoSEQ multiplex PCR; TCRdb stores just in-frame clones and leaves some out. The sample contains around 2,000,000 clones, about 95% of which appear only once. CDR1 SGHDT and CDR2 YYEEEE come from the germline V gene. With V trimmed by 2 bases and J by 4 bases, 2 bases remained unmatched. The length of the CDR3 is 14 residues. In the naive CD8 group, cells lacked CD45RO and were positively selected for CCR7, so terminally differentiated effector memory CD45RA+ cells were left out. Recent vaccinations or acute infections were absent in the healthy HIV-negative adult donors. Concerning this clone: What it binds is not known. Distinct nucleotide sequences in the sample also encode this CDR3.

Regarding the study as a whole: Represented diversity (both genetic and exposure-history) was limited by the small number of donors.

Sequencing input: naive CD8+ T cells sorted from blood. This chain uses TRBV5-6 with TRBJ1-5; TRBD1 agrees at 8 bases. This clonotype originated in a man aged 18-30 years in good health. Here the CDR3 DNA reads TGTGCCAGCAGCTTACAGGGGGGGAATCAGCCCCAGCATTTT. It specifies CASSLQGGNQPQHF.